The source of this T cell receptor (beta chain) is a study of T cells after yellow fever vaccination. TCRdb re-called the 5' RACE reads with MiXCR, one entry per CDR3 protein. The table lists more than 50,000 distinct CDR3 sequences, about 5.6% of them singletons. General study points: Clonotypes shared by both compartments, CD4 and CD8, made up a small share. Nearly all vaccine-responding clonotypes were undetectable in sorted memory subsets on day 0.

This clonotype occurred many times. The J segment lost 2 bases and the V segment lost 5 bases, leaving 9 bases of the junction unmatched. The CDR3 extends over 15 amino acids. The specimen was PBMCs, either bulk or a sorted T-cell subset (CD4+, CD8+, memory, or dextramer-sorted; not recorded which), collected on the day of the yellow fever booster vaccination. The rearrangement links TRBV12-3 or TRBV12-4 to TRBJ2-7; TRBD2 matches at 7 bases. The sequence was obtained from a man aged 18 to 30 who received the YFV17D yellow fever vaccine. CDR3 sequence (DNA): TGTGCCAGCAGTCTTAGCGGGCTGGGTCCCTACGAGCAGTACTTC. It translates to CASSLSGLGPYEQYF.